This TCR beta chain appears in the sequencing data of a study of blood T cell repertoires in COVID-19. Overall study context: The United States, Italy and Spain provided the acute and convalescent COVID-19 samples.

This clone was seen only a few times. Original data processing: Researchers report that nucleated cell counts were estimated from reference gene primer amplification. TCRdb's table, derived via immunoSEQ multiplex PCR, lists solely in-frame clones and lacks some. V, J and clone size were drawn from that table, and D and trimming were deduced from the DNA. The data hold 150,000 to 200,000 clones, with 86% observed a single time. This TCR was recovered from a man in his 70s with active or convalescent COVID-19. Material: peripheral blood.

Here the CDR3 DNA reads TGTGCCAGCAGCCGACAGGTCTCTGGGGCCAACGTCCTGACTTTC. Protein: CASSRQVSGANVLTF. The rearrangement uses TRBV11-2 and TRBJ2-6; TRBD1 is a possible D gene (6 bases). This CDR3 has 15 amino acids. V was shortened by 5 bases and J by 0 bases, with 8 bases between the two germline ends. Germline CDR1 is SGHAT and CDR2 is FQNNGV.